This T cell receptor beta chain emerged from a study of blood T cell repertoires in COVID-19 (dated by TCRdb to between 2020 and 2021). Study-level background: Collaborator samples came from the United States, Italy and Spain and covered acute and convalescent phases of COVID-19. The repertoires were released in a freely available public database intended as a resource for research on the immune response to SARS-CoV-2. HLA class I and class II types, where available, came from metadata supplied by the sample provider rather than from assay-based typing. The dataset comprised deeply sampled blood TCRbeta repertoires from subjects exposed to, actively infected with, or recovered from COVID-19. The material from the prospective study consisted of cDNA or gDNA derived from T cells, B-cell-depleted T cells, or PBMCs. The sample metadata nearly always contained a de-identified subject ID, COVID-19 status, age in years and sex. The samples were drawn from the first 160 participants of the ongoing ImmuneRACE study and from roughly 1,300 subjects provided by 6 global collaborators.

A note on this clone: The target of this receptor is not known. No base qualities exist here, and no much larger clone lies one base off it. The same CDR3 is also encoded by other DNA sequences in this sample.

Participants in the prospective study were enrolled through a virtual design, were aged about 18 to 90 years, and lived in approximately 24 United States geographic areas. Cohort assignment in the prospective study relied on participant-reported clinical history from a screening survey and a study questionnaire. Recovered participants in ImmuneRACE Cohort 3 were defined by two consecutive negative NP/OP PCR tests, clearance by a healthcare professional, or resolution of symptoms. Each participant in the prospective study had whole blood, serum and a nasopharyngeal or oropharyngeal swab collected by mobile phlebotomists. Over a roughly 2-month period, participants in the prospective study had the option of providing additional blood draws and questionnaires. Blood samples from the prospective study were shipped frozen or at room temperature prior to DNA extraction. General conclusions and limits of the study: How much clinical and demographic metadata was included differed by source and by participant, and the metadata was provided uncurated.

The immunoSEQ Assay, a bias-controlled multiplex PCR, was used to amplify TCRbeta CDR3 regions from genomic DNA. As for the original processing: The number of nucleated cells in each sample was estimated from the amplification of reference gene primers within the assay. Sequence reads were collapsed and filtered to measure the absolute abundance of every unique TCRbeta CDR3 rearrangement. For each sample, productive Simpson clonality was calculated as the square root of Simpson's diversity index over productive rearrangements. The source is immuneACCESS, and TCRdb retained only in-frame sequences with V and J called. Part of the clones is not carried over; for the studies checked, unresolved V genes explain less than half of this, and the remainder is unexplained. V and J calls and clone size are given by that table; D and trimming were obtained from the DNA. This sample is represented by approximately 320,000 clones; more than 75% of them were singletons. Of the sample, around 2.7% is held by the ten largest clones.

The junction shows trimming of 6 bases on V and 7 bases on J, and the gene matches do not reach 1 base of it. Taken from cysteine to phenylalanine, the CDR3 has 13 residues. The retained sequence is limited to the CDR3, 39 bases, with the frame set at the first base. This receptor was identified in a man aged 55 to 69 who had recovered from COVID-19. The chain is made from TRBV12-3 or TRBV12-4 and TRBJ1-6; TRBD1 lines up with 9 middle nucleotides. The sample consisted of PBMCs or T cells enriched from blood (not recorded which). CDR3 loop: CASRGQGNSPLHF. The sequenced DNA: TGTGCCAGCAGGGGACAGGGAAATTCACCCCTCCACTTT.